The 10 T cell receptor beta chains reported below all come from one sample, sequenced in a study of T cells in Graves' hyperthyroidism and ophthalmopathy (dated by TCRdb to the late 2010s). Library creation used multiplex PCR. Sequencer: Illumina HiSeq 2000. Amplification of TCR beta CDR3 regions was carried out from RNA transcripts. For the first round of RT-PCR on the TCR CDR3, the HTBI primer set was used together with the Qiagen OneStep RT-PCR kit. TCRdb trimmed public reads at Q25 via fastp, called clones via MiXCR and kept in-frame beta chains. Rows merge per CDR3 protein into single entries with the most common DNA and genes. The sample contains 400,000 to 500,000 distinct CDR3 sequences, over 13% of them found a single time. Of the sample, less than 20% falls within the top ten clones. The sequencing sample was made of blood. The receptors stem from a woman aged 18-29 years with Graves' hyperthyroidism.

This clonotype was picked up a small number of times. The chain is built from TRBV7-2 and TRBJ2-4, with 10 nucleotides matching TRBD1. The CDR3 totals 15 residues. Per the germline V gene, CDR1 is SGHTA and CDR2 is FQGNSA. Trimming removed 5 bases from V and 8 bases from J; junction bases left unmatched: 9. CDR3 protein: CASSPGDRGSDIQYF. Written as DNA, the CDR3 is TGTGCCAGCAGCCCCGGGGACAGGGGTTCGGACATTCAGTACTTC.

A note on this clonotype: A read error may be the cause here, since a much bigger clone is one base away. The CDR3 is CATSDPLTDTRYF. The CDR3 bases are TGTGCCACCAGTGACCCATTAACAGATACGCGGTATTTT. This sequence joins TRBV24-1 and TRBJ2-3; D is undetermined. The CDR3 runs to 13 residues. The germline V gene has CDR1 KGHDR and CDR2 SFDVKD.

The chain uses TRBV20-1 and TRBJ2-2; D gene unclear. Germline values: CDR1 DFQATT, CDR2 SNEGSKA (reference sequence). The CDR3 loop spans 14 amino acids. The germline V and J ends were trimmed by 5 bases and 6 bases, with 16 bases remaining between them. The CDR3 nucleotides read TGCAGTGCTCCCCCCCCGGAAGGGTCCGGGGAGCTGTTTTTT. Its protein product is CSAPPPEGSGELFF.

There are many counts of this clonotype. The J gene is TRBJ1-4, the V gene TRBV20-1; tentative D call: TRBD1 (5 bases). The CDR3 is 14 residues long. The V gene's germline CDR1 is DFQATT and CDR2 SNEGSKA (reference sequence). The V end lost 1 base, the J end lost 8 bases, and 14 bases lay between the germline ends. CDR3 sequence reads: CSARVMAGTEKLFF. CDR3 nucleotides: TGCAGTGCTAGAGTGATGGCGGGGACCGAAAAACTGTTTTTT.

V usage is TRBV6-5 and J usage is TRBJ1-1; 9 bases map to TRBD1. V shed 5 bases, J shed 7 bases, and the junction held 14 bases outside the gene matches. This CDR3 region has 16 residues. The germline V gene encodes CDR1 MNHEY and CDR2 SVGAGI. The DNA for the CDR3 is TGTGCCAGCAGTCTACTCGCATACGGGACAGGGAGTGAAGCTTTCTTT. Translating it yields CASSLLAYGTGSEAFF.

The V gene is TRBV3-1, the J gene TRBJ2-3; D perhaps matches TRBD2 (6 bases). V gave up 2 bases and J gave up 6 bases, with 9 bases separating them. This CDR3 is 13 amino acids long. Germline CDR1 LGHDT, CDR2 YNNKEL (reference sequence). The CDR3 DNA sequence: TGTGCCAGCAGCCAACGAGGGAGGGATACGCAGTATTTT. Residues: CASSQRGRDTQYF.

This clonotype was observed at least ten times. The V gene is TRBV7-8, the J gene TRBJ2-5, with 7 bases identical to TRBD1. Per the germline V gene, CDR1 is SGHVS and CDR2 is FQNEAQ. Trimming cost V 7 bases and J 3 bases; bases outside gene matches: 8. The CDR3 has 14 residues. CDR3 sequence reads: CASTPGTAKETQYF. The CDR3 DNA reads as TGTGCCAGCACCCCCGGGACAGCAAAAGAGACCCAGTACTTC. Based on the CDR3 plus reference TRBV7-8 and TRBJ2-5, the full variable domain is GAGVSQSPRYKVAKRGQDVALRCDPISGHVSLFWYQQALGQGPEFLTYFQNEAQLDKSGLPSDRFFAERPEGSVSTLKIQRTQQEDSAVYLCASTPGTAKETQYFGPGTRLLVL.

This clonotype was detected ten times or more. The chain uses TRBV9 and TRBJ1-1, with D maybe TRBD1 (5 bases). CDR1 and CDR2 from the germline V gene are SGDLS and YYNGEE. This CDR3 is built from 13 residues. V shed 0 bases and J shed 3 bases, with 6 bases lying between them. The CDR3, as DNA: TGTGCCAGCAGCGTAGCGGGGGACACTGAAGCTTTCTTT. Translated: CASSVAGDTEAFF.

V gene TRBV5-1 combines with J gene TRBJ1-5; D perhaps matches TRBD1 (6 bases). There are 14 residues in the CDR3. V was trimmed by 2 bases and J by 3 bases, leaving 9 bases between them. CDR1 is SGHRS and CDR2 is YFSETQ in the germline V gene. Here the CDR3 reads CASSFHRVNQPQHF. DNA for the CDR3: TGCGCCAGCAGCTTTCACAGGGTCAATCAGCCCCAGCATTTT.

This clonotype was detected only a few times. The chain carries TRBV6-5 and TRBJ1-2; D gene uncertain. The V gene lost 0 bases and the J gene lost 4 bases, with 15 bases spanning the gap. Germline lookup yields CDR1 MNHEY and CDR2 SVGAGI. The CDR3 spans 16 residues. This CDR3 reads CASSYSGPPAAYGYTF. The CDR3 region has the DNA TGTGCCAGCAGTTACTCCGGACCCCCCGCGGCCTATGGCTACACCTTC.